The entry below describes one T cell receptor (beta chain). Profiled with immunoSEQ multiplex PCR; TCRdb holds only in-frame clones, not every one. The data hold about 2.5 million clones, with just under 95% observed a single time. With 0 bases removed from V and 5 bases from J, the gap between germline ends came to 8 bases. CDR1 SGHNT and CDR2 YENEEA come from the germline V gene. CDR3 length: 14 amino acids. The sample is drawn from a study of shared clonotypes between healthy human individuals. In the study overall: Donor ages ranged 18 to 49 years: a couple of women, a few men.

The chain combines TRBV11-3 with TRBJ2-1; no reliable D call. The material sequenced was naive CD4+ T cells from PBMCs. Subset of the sample: CD45RA+ positively selected. The sequence was collected from a man younger than 35 in good health. Some clones in this sample may be carry-over from other donors' samples. CDR3 nucleotides: TGTGCCAGCAGCTTAGAGGGTGACCACAATGAGCAGTTCTTC. Its translation: CASSLEGDHNEQFF.